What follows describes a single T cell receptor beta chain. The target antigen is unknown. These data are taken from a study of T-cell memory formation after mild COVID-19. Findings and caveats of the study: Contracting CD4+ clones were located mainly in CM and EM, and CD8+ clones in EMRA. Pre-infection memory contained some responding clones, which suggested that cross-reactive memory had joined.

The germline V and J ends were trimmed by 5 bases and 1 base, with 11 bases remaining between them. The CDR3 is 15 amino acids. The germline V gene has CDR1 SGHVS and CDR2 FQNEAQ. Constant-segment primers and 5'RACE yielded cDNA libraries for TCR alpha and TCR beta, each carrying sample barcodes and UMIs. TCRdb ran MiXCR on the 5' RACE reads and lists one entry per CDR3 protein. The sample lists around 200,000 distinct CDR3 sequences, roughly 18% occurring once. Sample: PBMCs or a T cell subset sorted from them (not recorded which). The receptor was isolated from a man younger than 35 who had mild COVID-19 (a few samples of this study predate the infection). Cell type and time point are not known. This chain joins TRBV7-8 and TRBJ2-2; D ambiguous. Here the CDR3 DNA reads TGTGCCAGCAGCCCCGTCGGATTGAACACCGGGGAGCTGTTTTTT. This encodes CASSPVGLNTGELFF.